Listed here are 25 T cell receptor beta chains from one sample, sequenced in a study of T-cell memory formation after mild COVID-19. TCRdb re-analysed the 5' RACE reads in MiXCR, keeping a single row per CDR3 protein. In the table there are 350,000 to 400,000 distinct CDR3 sequences, 20% to 25% of which are singletons. Sample: PBMCs or a T cell subset sorted from them (not recorded which). These TCRs come from an adult woman who had mild COVID-19 (a few samples of this study predate the infection). Cell type and time point are not known.

The chain employs TRBV9 and TRBJ1-6, with unresolved D. Trimming took off 3 bases at V and 7 bases at J, with 14 bases between the two ends. The CDR3 consists of 15 residues. CDR1 is SGDLS and CDR2 is YYNGEE in the germline V gene. The CDR3 region is CASSATWTGNSPLHF. The CDR3 DNA is TGTGCCAGCAGCGCGACCTGGACGGGGAATTCACCCCTCCACTTT.

The table lists this clonotype with a few counts. V usage is TRBV11-3 and J usage is TRBJ2-6, with D uncertain. CDR1 and CDR2 from the germline V gene are SGHNT and YENEEA. Trimming took 3 bases from V and 3 from J, leaving 12 bases between them. This CDR3 comprises 16 residues. In nucleotides, the CDR3 is TGTGCCAGCAGCTTCGACCCCTTTGATGGGGCCAACGTCCTGACTTTC. Protein product: CASSFDPFDGANVLTF.

This clonotype has more than one count but fewer than ten. This chain links TRBV5-1 with TRBJ2-1; 11 bases align to TRBD2. Germline CDR1 SGHRS, CDR2 YFSETQ. After removal of 5 bases from V and 1 base from J, the junction contained 11 bases not matched to a gene. This CDR3 contains 18 residues. CDR3 sequence reads: CASRLTSGILYSYNEQFF. DNA for the CDR3: TGCGCCAGCAGGCTGACTAGCGGGATATTATATTCCTACAATGAGCAGTTCTTC.

The chain is built from TRBV4-1 and TRBJ2-3, with D uncertain. V lost 0 bases, J lost 4 bases, and 11 bases lay in between. The V gene's germline CDR1 is MGHRA and CDR2 YSYEKL. CDR3 length: 15 residues. The CDR3 bases are TGCGCCAGCAGCCAAGATTTCAGTGGCCCAGATACGCAGTATTTT. Translated, it gives CASSQDFSGPDTQYF.

There are many counts of this clonotype. The J gene is TRBJ2-7, the V gene TRBV3-1; 9 nucleotides match TRBD1. V shed 4 bases, J shed 3 bases, and the junction held 4 bases outside the gene matches. Germline CDR1 is LGHDT and CDR2 is YNNKEL (reference sequence). CDR3 size: 14 residues. In DNA, the CDR3 is TGTGCCAGCAGCCGGGGACAGGGAGTCTACGAGCAGTACTTC. It encodes CASSRGQGVYEQYF.

This clonotype was counted between two and nine times. The chain joins TRBV7-2 to TRBJ2-7; D is uncertain. The V gene's germline CDR1 is SGHTA and CDR2 FQGNSA. The CDR3 is made up of 14 amino acids. V lost 4 bases to trimming and J lost 0 bases, with 10 bases between them. This CDR3 is CASSSLPLSYEQYF. The CDR3 nucleotides are TGTGCCAGCAGCTCCTTACCCCTCTCCTACGAGCAGTACTTC.

This clonotype was detected a few times. The gene calls are TRBV7-2 and TRBJ2-1; D possibly corresponds to TRBD2 (6 bases). The CDR3 totals 15 residues. Germline CDR1 is SGHTA and CDR2 is FQGNSA. V lost 1 base, J lost 4 bases, and 11 bases lay in between. The CDR3 spells CASSLEGRGYNEQFF. CDR3 nucleotide sequence: TGTGCCAGCAGCTTAGAGGGGCGGGGTTACAATGAGCAGTTCTTC.

The chain links TRBV5-1 to TRBJ2-7; D unresolved. V lost 0 bases to trimming and J lost 0 bases, with 4 bases between them. Germline CDR1 is SGHRS and CDR2 is YFSETQ. The CDR3 extends over 13 amino acids. The CDR3 DNA sequence: TGCGCCAGCAGCTTGGACGACTCCTACGAGCAGTACTTC. Translating it yields CASSLDDSYEQYF.

The chain carries TRBV6-5 and TRBJ2-7, with D perhaps matching TRBD1 (5 bases). Germline values: CDR1 MNHEY, CDR2 SVGAGI. V was clipped by 7 bases and J by 2 bases, with 18 bases between them. The CDR3 sequence is 15 residues long. The CDR3 sequence: CASNPIGAGPYEQYF. For the CDR3, the DNA is TGTGCCAGCAACCCTATAGGGGCTGGGCCCTACGAGCAGTACTTC.

This clonotype was found a few times. The genes are TRBV4-1 and TRBJ1-1; D is undetermined. The V end lost 0 bases, the J end lost 0 bases, and 8 bases lay between the germline ends. The CDR3 is made up of 15 amino acids. The germline gives CDR1 MGHRA, CDR2 YSYEKL. The CDR3 loop is CASSQETRMNTEAFF. CDR3 DNA sequence: TGCGCCAGCAGCCAAGAAACCCGAATGAACACTGAAGCTTTCTTT.

This clonotype has just a few counts. This rearrangement joins TRBV5-1 to TRBJ1-1, with no clear D. The length of the CDR3 is 15 residues. Germline CDR1 SGHRS, CDR2 YFSETQ. V was pared by 4 bases and J by 3 bases, with 16 bases between. Here the CDR3 DNA reads TGCGCCAGCAGCCCCCGGGTTTCTGCCCACACTGAAGCTTTCTTT. Its translation: CASSPRVSAHTEAFF.

The chain is built from TRBV20-1 and TRBJ1-6; TRBD1 agrees at 8 bases. This CDR3 has 18 amino acids. CDR1 DFQATT and CDR2 SNEGSKA come from the germline V gene (reference sequence). The V gene end was trimmed by 0 bases and the J gene end by 7 bases; junction bases not matched to a gene: 14. For the CDR3, the DNA is TGCAGTGCTAGAGATTCGGTATTGTCCCCAGGGGGCAATTCACCCCTCCACTTT. It is translated as CSARDSVLSPGGNSPLHF.

The chain employs TRBV7-3 and TRBJ2-6; 8 bases map to TRBD2. The CDR3 totals 15 residues. The trim removed 6 bases at V and 3 bases at J, leaving 4 bases unmatched. Germline CDR1 is SGHTA and CDR2 is FQGTGA. CDR3 sequence: CASSWTSLGANVLTF. The CDR3 DNA reads TGTGCCAGCAGTTGGACTAGCCTTGGGGCCAACGTCCTGACTTTC.

The rearrangement uses TRBV7-3 and TRBJ1-5, with D unclear. This CDR3 comprises 19 residues. V dropped 1 base and J dropped 1 base, with 20 bases sitting between them. Germline V gene lookup returns CDR1 SGHTA and CDR2 FQGTGA. CDR3 residues: CASSLKEQSHQFSNQPQHF. The CDR3 nucleotides are TGTGCCAGCAGCTTAAAAGAACAGAGCCATCAATTCAGCAATCAGCCCCAGCATTTT.

This clonotype was seen ten or more times. This chain connects TRBV7-9 to TRBJ2-3, with D maybe TRBD1 (7 bases). CDR3 length equals 17 residues. CDR1 SEHNR and CDR2 FQNEAQ come from the germline V gene (reference sequence). The germline V and J ends were trimmed by 5 bases and 3 bases, with 21 bases remaining between them. The CDR3 protein is CASSVFAGGKFTDTQYF. In DNA, the CDR3 is TGTGCCAGCAGCGTTTTTGCAGGGGGGAAGTTTACAGATACGCAGTATTTT.

The sample holds a few counts of this clonotype. The chain carries TRBV27 and TRBJ2-7; 7 nucleotides match TRBD1. CDR3 length: 17 residues. Germline V CDR1 and CDR2: MNHEY, SMNVEV (reference sequence). J lost 5 bases, V lost 5 bases, and 18 bases had no gene match. The CDR3 is CASSPNLGQVGRDEQYF. CDR3 DNA sequence: TGTGCCAGCAGTCCGAACCTCGGACAGGTCGGCAGGGACGAGCAGTACTTC.

The genes are TRBV5-6 and TRBJ2-7; TRBD2 is a possible D gene (6 bases). V was pared by 2 bases and J by 4 bases, with 13 bases between. The CDR3 covers 14 residues. Germline V gene lookup returns CDR1 SGHDT and CDR2 YYEEEE. CDR3 nucleotide sequence: TGTGCCAGCAGCTTCGGGAGTTGGGATTACGAGCAGTACTTC. It is translated as CASSFGSWDYEQYF.

The chain uses TRBV7-9 and TRBJ1-5; a possible D gene is TRBD1 (5 bases). With 5 bases removed from V and 6 bases from J, the gap between germline ends came to 14 bases. CDR1 is SEHNR, CDR2 FQNEAQ, per germline (reference sequence). The CDR3 sequence is 14 residues long. In DNA, the CDR3 is TGTGCCAGCAGCCATAGCGGGGGAGGTCAGCCCCAGCATTTT. The encoded protein is CASSHSGGGQPQHF.

The V and J genes are TRBV7-9 and TRBJ2-3; D unclear. The V gene's germline CDR1 is SEHNR and CDR2 FQNEAQ (reference sequence). This CDR3 region has 12 residues. V shed 7 bases and J shed 6 bases, with 11 bases lying between them. The CDR3, as DNA: TGTGCCAGCAACCCCCCCTCGGATACGCAGTATTTT. Protein product: CASNPPSDTQYF.

To note about this clonotype: The junction shows a germline mismatch at one end, possibly a read error. The CDR3: CASSSPQGILFF. The DNA for the CDR3 is TGTGCTAGCAGCTCGCCACAGGGGATCTTGTTCTTC. The V and J genes are TRBV7-7 and TRBJ2-1; TRBD1 agrees at 7 bases. The CDR3 length is 12 residues. The germline gives CDR1 SSHAT, CDR2 FNYEAQ (reference sequence).

The chain uses TRBV5-1 and TRBJ2-7; D tentatively fits TRBD1 or TRBD2 (6 bases each). Trimming took 1 base from V and 2 from J, leaving 13 bases between them. CDR3 length: 15 amino acids. CDR1 is SGHRS and CDR2 is YFSETQ in the germline V gene. CDR3 in amino acids: CASSLTRGGTYEQYF. DNA for the CDR3: TGCGCCAGCAGCTTGACCAGGGGAGGTACCTACGAGCAGTACTTC.

This clonotype came up a few times. The chain recombines TRBV5-1 with TRBJ2-7; the match to TRBD1 covers 11 bases. The CDR3 covers 19 residues. V lost 0 bases to trimming and J lost 3 bases; unmatched junction nucleotides: 14. Germline V gene data show CDR1 as SGHRS and CDR2 as YFSETQ. The CDR3 bases are TGCGCCAGCAGCTTGGGCGCCCTGGGCGCCGGGACAGGGGGCTACGAGCAGTACTTC. Translation: CASSLGALGAGTGGYEQYF.

This chain uses TRBV28 with TRBJ1-2; D unresolved. Deletions cut 6 bases from V and 4 bases from J, with 21 bases between. The CDR3 is 16 residues long. Germline V gene lookup returns CDR1 MDHEN and CDR2 SYDVKM. The CDR3 bases are TGTGCCAGCAGCTCCACACGGGAGGGTCAAAGCTATGGCTACACCTTC. This sequence encodes CASSSTREGQSYGYTF.

The chain joins TRBV3-1 to TRBJ1-4; D call uncertain. V was pared by 0 bases and J by 8 bases, with 13 bases between. The length of the CDR3 is 15 residues. Germline CDR1 LGHDT, CDR2 YNNKEL (reference sequence). This chain's CDR3 is CASSQDTGIREKLFF. The CDR3 nucleotides are TGTGCCAGCAGCCAAGATACGGGGATAAGGGAAAAACTGTTTTTT. Looking up the rest from reference TRBV3-1 and TRBJ1-4 gives the full variable domain: DTAVSQTPKYLVTQMGNDKSIKCEQNLGHDTMYWYKQDSKKFLKIMFSYNNKELIINETVPNRFSPKSPDKAHLNLHINSLELGDSAVYFCASSQDTGIREKLFFGSGTQLSVL.

This clonotype was observed at least ten times. The J gene is TRBJ2-5, the V gene TRBV4-2; 7 bases match TRBD2. V shed 4 bases and J 0 bases; nucleotides not matched to a gene: 5. CDR1 LGHNA and CDR2 YNFKEQ come from the germline V gene. CDR3 length equals 15 residues. CDR3 amino acids: CASSPGGSYQETQYF. CDR3 DNA sequence: TGTGCCAGCAGCCCGGGGGGTTCCTACCAAGAGACCCAGTACTTC.